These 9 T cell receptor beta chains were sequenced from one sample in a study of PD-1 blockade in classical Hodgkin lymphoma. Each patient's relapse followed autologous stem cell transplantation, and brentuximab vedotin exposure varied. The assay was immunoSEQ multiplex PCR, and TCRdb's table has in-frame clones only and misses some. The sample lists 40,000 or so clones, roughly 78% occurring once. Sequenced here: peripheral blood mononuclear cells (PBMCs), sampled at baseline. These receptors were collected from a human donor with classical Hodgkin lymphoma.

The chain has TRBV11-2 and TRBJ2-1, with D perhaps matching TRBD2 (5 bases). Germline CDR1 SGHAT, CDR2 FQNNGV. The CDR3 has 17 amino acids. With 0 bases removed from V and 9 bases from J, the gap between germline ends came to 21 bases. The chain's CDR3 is CASSLESFAGSAAEQFF. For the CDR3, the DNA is TGTGCCAGCAGCTTAGAGAGTTTTGCGGGTTCTGCGGCTGAGCAGTTCTTC. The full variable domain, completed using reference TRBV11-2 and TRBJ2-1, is EAGVAQSPRYKIIEKRQSVAFWCNPISGHATLYWYQQILGQGPKLLIQFQNNGVVDDSQLPKDRFSAERLKGVDSTLKIQPAKLEDSAVYLCASSLESFAGSAAEQFFGPGTRLTVL.

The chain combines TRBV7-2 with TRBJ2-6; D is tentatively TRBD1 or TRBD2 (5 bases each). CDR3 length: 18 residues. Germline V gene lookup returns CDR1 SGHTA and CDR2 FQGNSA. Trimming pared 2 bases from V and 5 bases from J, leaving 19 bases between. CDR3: CASSLKGRRQSRANVLTF. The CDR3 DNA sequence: TGTGCCAGCAGCTTAAAGGGGAGACGACAAAGTCGGGCCAACGTCCTGACTTTC.

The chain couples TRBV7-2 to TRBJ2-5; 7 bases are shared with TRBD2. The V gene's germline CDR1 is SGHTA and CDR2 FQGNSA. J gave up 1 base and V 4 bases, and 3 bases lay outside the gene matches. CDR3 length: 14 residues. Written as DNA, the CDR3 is TGTGCCAGCAGCTACCAGCGGGGCCAAGAGACCCAGTACTTC. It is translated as CASSYQRGQETQYF.

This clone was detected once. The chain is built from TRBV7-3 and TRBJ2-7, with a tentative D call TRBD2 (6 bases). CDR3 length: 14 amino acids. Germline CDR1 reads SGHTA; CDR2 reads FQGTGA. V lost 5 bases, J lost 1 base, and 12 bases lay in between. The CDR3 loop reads CASSPTRGSYEQYF. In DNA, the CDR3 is TGTGCCAGCAGCCCGACTAGGGGTTCCTACGAGCAGTACTTC.

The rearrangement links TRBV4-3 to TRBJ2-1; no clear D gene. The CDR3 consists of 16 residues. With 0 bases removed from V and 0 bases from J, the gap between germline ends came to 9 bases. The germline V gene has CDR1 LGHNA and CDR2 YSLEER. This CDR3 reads CASSQDLLGSYNEQFF. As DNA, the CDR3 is TGCGCCAGCAGCCAAGATTTACTGGGCTCCTACAATGAGCAGTTCTTC.

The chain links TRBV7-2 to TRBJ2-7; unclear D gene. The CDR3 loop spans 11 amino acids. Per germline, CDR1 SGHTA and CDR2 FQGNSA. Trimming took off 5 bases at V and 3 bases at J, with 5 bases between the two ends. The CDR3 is CASSPYYEQYF. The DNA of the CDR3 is TGTGCCAGCAGCCCCTACTACGAGCAGTACTTC.

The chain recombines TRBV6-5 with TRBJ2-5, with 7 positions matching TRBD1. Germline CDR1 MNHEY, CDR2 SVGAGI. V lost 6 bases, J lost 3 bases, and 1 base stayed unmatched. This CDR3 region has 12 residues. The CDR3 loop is CASSDREETQYF. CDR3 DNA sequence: TGTGCCAGCAGCGACAGGGAAGAGACCCAGTACTTC.

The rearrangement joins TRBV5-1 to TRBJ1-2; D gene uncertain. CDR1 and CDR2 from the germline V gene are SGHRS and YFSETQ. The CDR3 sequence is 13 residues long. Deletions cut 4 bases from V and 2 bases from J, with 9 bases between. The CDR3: CASSPPGNYGYTF. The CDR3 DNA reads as TGCGCCAGCAGCCCCCCGGGGAACTATGGCTACACCTTC.

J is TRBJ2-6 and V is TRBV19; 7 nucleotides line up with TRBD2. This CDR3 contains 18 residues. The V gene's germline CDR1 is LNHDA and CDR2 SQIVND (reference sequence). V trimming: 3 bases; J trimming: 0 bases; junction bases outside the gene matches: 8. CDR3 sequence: CASSIRGRGVSGANVLTF. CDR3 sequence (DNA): TGTGCCAGTAGTATTAGAGGACGGGGGGTCTCTGGGGCCAACGTCCTGACTTTC.